The 23 T cell receptor beta chains presented below share a single source sample, sequenced in a study of OX40 agonist ivuxolimab in advanced cancers. Clones were read by immunoSEQ multiplex PCR, and TCRdb kept only the in-frame ones, dropping some. The sample holds about 130,000 clones, roughly 92% seen once. Sequenced material: CD4+ or CD8+ T cells sorted from blood, taken in a trial of the OX40 agonist ivuxolimab. These receptors were obtained from an adult with an advanced solid tumor such as melanoma, head and neck, liver or kidney cancer.

This chain connects TRBV5-1 to TRBJ2-1; the match to TRBD2 covers 9 bases. The CDR3 extends over 14 amino acids. Germline assignment: CDR1 SGHRS and CDR2 YFSETQ. With V trimmed by 3 bases and J by 14 bases, 12 bases remained unmatched. The CDR3 is CASSSGLAAGVKFF. For the CDR3, the DNA is TGCGCCAGCAGCTCGGGACTAGCAGCCGGTGTGAAGTTCTTC.

The chain couples TRBV11-3 to TRBJ2-7; 7 positions agree with TRBD2. The CDR3 has 14 residues. V lost 4 bases and J lost 3; bases outside the gene matches: 6. The germline V gene encodes CDR1 SGHNT and CDR2 YENEEA. The CDR3 coding sequence is TGTGCCAGCAGCTGGGGCGGGAGTGACTACGAGCAGTACTTC. Its translation is CASSWGGSDYEQYF.

This rearrangement joins TRBV19 to TRBJ2-2; 8 nucleotides agree with TRBD1. Trimming at V came to 3 bases and at J to 3 bases, leaving 3 bases not matched to a gene. The CDR3 contains 15 residues. Germline loops: CDR1 LNHDA, CDR2 SQIVND (reference sequence). The CDR3 region has the DNA TGTGCCAGTAGTATCCTGGACAGGGACACCGGGGAGCTGTTTTTT. Translation gives CASSILDRDTGELFF.

This sequence joins TRBV25-1 and TRBJ2-5, with TRBD2 matching 8 bases. The CDR3 spans 17 residues. Trimming removed 2 bases from V and 5 bases from J; junction bases left unmatched: 13. Germline assignment: CDR1 MGHDK and CDR2 SYGVNS. The CDR3 protein is CASSEILAVGVGETQYF. The CDR3 nucleotides read TGTGCCAGCAGTGAAATACTAGCGGTAGGGGTGGGGGAGACCCAGTACTTC.

V and J are TRBV28 and TRBJ1-2, with D possibly being TRBD1 (5 bases). From germline, CDR1 is MDHEN and CDR2 SYDVKM. The V end was cut by 6 bases, the J end by 4 bases, with 18 bases between. This CDR3 has 15 amino acids. CDR3 protein: CASSFSGTGSYGYTF. CDR3 bases: TGTGCCAGCAGCTTCTCTGGGACGGGTTCCTATGGCTACACCTTC.

This chain connects TRBV5-8 to TRBJ2-1, with TRBD1 as a possible D gene (6 bases). Per the germline V gene, CDR1 is SGHTS and CDR2 is YDEGEE. This CDR3 has 15 residues. The V end was cut by 2 bases, the J end by 1 base, with 10 bases between. The CDR3 DNA sequence: TGTGCCAGCAGCTTATGGGGGCAATCCTACAATGAGCAGTTCTTC. Amino acid sequence: CASSLWGQSYNEQFF.

The chain links TRBV19 to TRBJ1-6; 8 nucleotides align to TRBD1. Germline loops: CDR1 LNHDA, CDR2 SQIVND (reference sequence). The CDR3 consists of 15 residues. The V and J ends lost 5 bases and 10 bases, in that order; junction bases with no gene match: 10. CDR3 coding DNA: TGTGCCAGTAGTTCTGTCACAGGGGGAGGATCACCCCTCCACTTT. Translated, it gives CASSSVTGGGSPLHF.

The CDR3 loop is CASTRGQNNSPLHF. CDR3 in DNA: TGTGCCAGCACCAGGGGGCAGAATAATTCACCCCTCCACTTT. The V and J genes are TRBV6-5 and TRBJ1-6; 8 bases map to TRBD1. CDR3 length: 14 amino acids. Trimming removed 7 bases from V and 5 bases from J; junction bases left unmatched: 4. In germline, CDR1 is MNHEY, CDR2 SVGAGI.

The chain employs TRBV11-3 and TRBJ1-1; TRBD1 matches 9 bases. Germline CDR1 reads SGHNT; CDR2 reads YENEEA. The CDR3 length is 15 residues. The trim removed 6 bases at V and 2 bases at J, leaving 7 bases unmatched. CDR3 loop: CASRQGAQRNTEAFF. For the CDR3, the DNA is TGTGCCAGCAGACAGGGGGCTCAACGAAACACTGAAGCTTTCTTT.

This rearrangement joins TRBV20-1 to TRBJ2-3; no clear D gene. Germline V gene sequence: CDR1 DFQATT, CDR2 SNEGSKA (reference sequence). Trimming pared 5 bases from V and 11 bases from J, leaving 14 bases between. The CDR3 is 11 residues long. In DNA, the CDR3 is TGCAGTGCTGGAGTGGAGAATAGGCAGTATTTT. Translation gives CSAGVENRQYF.

The rearrangement links TRBV7-2 to TRBJ2-7, with 11 bases lining up with TRBD2. The CDR3 runs 15 residues. The junction had 3 bases not matched to a gene; V was cut back by 4 bases and J by 1 base. Germline V gives CDR1 SGHTA, CDR2 FQGNSA. The CDR3 region has the DNA TGTGCCAGCAGCTCCTGGACTAGCGGGTCCTACGAGCAGTACTTC. This encodes CASSSWTSGSYEQYF.

The chain is built from TRBV15 and TRBJ1-6; the D is unclear. V shed 0 bases and J shed 9 bases, with 6 bases lying between them. Germline values: CDR1 LNHNV, CDR2 YYDKDF (reference sequence). The CDR3 contains 13 residues. The CDR3: CATSREGSSPLHF. The DNA of the CDR3 is TGTGCCACCAGCAGAGAAGGGTCTTCACCCCTCCACTTT.

The V and J genes are TRBV10-2 and TRBJ2-7, with D unclear. The length of the CDR3 is 12 residues. In germline, CDR1 is WSHSY, CDR2 SAAADI. Trimming removed 2 bases from V and 3 bases from J, with 5 bases in between. CDR3 in amino acids: CASSERFYEQYF. In DNA form, the CDR3 reads TGCGCCAGCAGTGAGAGGTTCTACGAGCAGTACTTC.

The chain carries TRBV5-6 and TRBJ1-5; possibly TRBD1 for D (6 bases). This CDR3 contains 15 residues. The V end was cut by 2 bases, the J end by 3 bases, with 12 bases between. Germline-derived CDR1 and CDR2 are SGHDT and YYEEEE. CDR3 bases: TGTGCCAGCAGCTTTGGTACAGGGCTCAATCAGCCCCAGCATTTT. Residues: CASSFGTGLNQPQHF.

The J gene is TRBJ2-4, the V gene TRBV6-1, with D tentatively TRBD1 (7 bases). The CDR3 loop spans 15 amino acids. Trimming removed 4 bases from V and 5 bases from J, with 15 bases in between. Germline values: CDR1 MNHNS, CDR2 SASEGT. The CDR3 DNA reads TGTGCCAGCAGTGTGGGACTCAGGGGGGAAAACATTCAGTACTTC. Translation gives CASSVGLRGENIQYF.

V and J are TRBV25-1 and TRBJ1-5, with 9 bases matching TRBD1. This CDR3 is 15 amino acids long. The V and J ends lost 2 bases and 4 bases, in that order; junction bases with no gene match: 3. CDR1 is MGHDK, CDR2 SYGVNS, per germline. CDR3 coding DNA: TGTGCCAGCAGTGAAGCCGGACAGGGGAATCAGCCCCAGCATTTT. Translating it yields CASSEAGQGNQPQHF.

This chain joins TRBV7-3 and TRBJ1-2; the D is unclear. V was pared by 2 bases and J by 0 bases, with 16 bases between. This CDR3 is built from 17 residues. Germline V gene lookup returns CDR1 SGHTA and CDR2 FQGTGA. The CDR3 DNA reads as TGTGCCAGCAGCTTAGTCAGGCCCCCTCTAGCTAACTATGGCTACACCTTC. The encoded protein is CASSLVRPPLANYGYTF.

The J gene is TRBJ2-2, the V gene TRBV9; D is perhaps TRBD1 or TRBD2 (5 bases each). Germline CDR1 SGDLS, CDR2 YYNGEE. CDR3 length: 19 amino acids. V was cut by 4 bases and J by 0 bases, with 22 bases left in between. The CDR3 sequence is CASSLTGTTTPANTGELFF. CDR3 nucleotides: TGTGCCAGCAGCCTCACCGGGACGACGACGCCAGCGAACACCGGGGAGCTGTTTTTT.

The chain couples TRBV5-1 to TRBJ2-3; TRBD2 matches at 7 bases. The germline CDR1 and CDR2 sequences are SGHRS and YFSETQ. V was clipped by 2 bases and J by 4 bases; unmatched bases: 13. The CDR3 length is 17 residues. The CDR3 loop is CASSLTSSGEVADTQYF. CDR3 coding DNA: TGCGCCAGCAGCTTAACCTCTAGCGGTGAGGTGGCAGATACGCAGTATTTT.

V usage is TRBV10-3 and J usage is TRBJ1-5; 7 bases match TRBD1. The length of the CDR3 is 14 residues. Germline CDR1 is ENHRY and CDR2 is SYGVKD. V dropped 4 bases and J dropped 5; count of bases not matched to a gene: 5. The chain's CDR3 is CAISAGTEYQPQHF. The CDR3 DNA sequence: TGTGCCATCAGTGCCGGGACAGAGTATCAGCCCCAGCATTTT.

V is TRBV28 and J is TRBJ1-3, with TRBD1 matching over 7 bases. V lost 6 bases to trimming and J lost 3 bases; unmatched junction nucleotides: 5. Germline CDR1 and CDR2: MDHEN and SYDVKM. This CDR3 contains 14 residues. The chain's CDR3 is CASRRQGFGNTIYF. CDR3 sequence (DNA): TGTGCCAGCAGACGACAGGGATTTGGAAACACCATATATTTT.

The J gene is TRBJ2-7, the V gene TRBV7-9, with TRBD1 matching 10 bases. The V gene end was trimmed by 4 bases and the J gene end by 4 bases; junction bases not matched to a gene: 4. This CDR3 spans 14 amino acids. Germline V CDR1 and CDR2: SEHNR, FQNEAQ (reference sequence). CDR3 coding DNA: TGTGCCAGCAGCTCTCCGGGACAGGGGTACGAGCAGTACTTC. This encodes CASSSPGQGYEQYF. Variable domain in full (rest from reference TRBV7-9 and TRBJ2-7): DTGVSQNPRHKITKRGQNVTFRCDPISEHNRLYWYRQTLGQGPEFLTYFQNEAQLEKSRLLSDRFSAERPKGSFSTLEIQRTEQGDSAMYLCASSSPGQGYEQYFGPGTRLTVT.

The chain combines TRBV11-3 with TRBJ2-2, with 7 bases matching TRBD1. CDR1 and CDR2 (germline): SGHNT, YENEEA. Unmatched junction bases numbered 4, after V lost 2 bases and J lost 4 bases. The CDR3 spans 15 residues. The DNA for the CDR3 is TGTGCCAGCAGCTTAAGGGGACAGCTCACCGGGGAGCTGTTTTTT. This translates into CASSLRGQLTGELFF.